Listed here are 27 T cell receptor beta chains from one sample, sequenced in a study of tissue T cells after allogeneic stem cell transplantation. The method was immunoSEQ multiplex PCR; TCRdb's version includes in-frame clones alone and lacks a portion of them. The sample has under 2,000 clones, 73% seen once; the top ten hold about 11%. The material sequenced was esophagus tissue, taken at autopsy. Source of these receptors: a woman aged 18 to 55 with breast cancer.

CDR3 loop: CASIRTALGEQYF. The CDR3, as DNA: TGTGCCAGCATTAGGACAGCCCTGGGGGAGCAGTACTTC. The chain links TRBV28 to TRBJ2-7; D might be TRBD1 (6 bases). Between the trimmed V and J ends, which lost 7 bases and 7 bases, there was a span of 17 bases. Germline V lookup: CDR1 MDHEN, CDR2 SYDVKM. The CDR3 totals 13 residues. Filled out from reference TRBV28 and TRBJ2-7, the complete variable domain reads DVKVTQSSRYLVKRTGEKVFLECVQDMDHENMFWYRQDPGLGLRLIYFSYDVKMKEKGDIPEGYSVSREKKERFSLILESASTNQTSMYLCASIRTALGEQYFGPGTRLTVT.

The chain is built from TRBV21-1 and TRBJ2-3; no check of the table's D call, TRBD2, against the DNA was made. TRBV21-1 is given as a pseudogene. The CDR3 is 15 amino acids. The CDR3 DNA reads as TGTGCCAGCAGGCAGCGGGAGACCCTCCCAGATACGCAGTATTTT. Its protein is CASRQRETLPDTQYF.

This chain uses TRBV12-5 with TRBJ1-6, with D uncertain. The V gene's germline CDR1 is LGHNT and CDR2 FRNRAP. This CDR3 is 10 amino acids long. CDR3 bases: TGTGCATGTCGTTATTCACCCCTCCACTTT. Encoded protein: CACRYSPLHF.

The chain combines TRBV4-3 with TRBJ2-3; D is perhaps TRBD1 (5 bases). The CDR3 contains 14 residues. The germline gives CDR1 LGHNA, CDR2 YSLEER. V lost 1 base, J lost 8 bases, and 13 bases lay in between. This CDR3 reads CASSQGRVGATQYF. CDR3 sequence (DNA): TGCGCCAGCAGCCAAGGCAGGGTTGGAGCTACGCAGTATTTT.

The CDR3 sequence is CASSLNRSPSYNEQFF. CDR3 sequence (DNA): TGTGCCAGCAGTTTAAATCGGAGTCCCTCCTACAATGAGCAGTTCTTC. The chain recombines TRBV27 with TRBJ2-1; no clear D gene. CDR3 length: 16 amino acids. Trimming stripped 2 bases from V and 0 bases from J, with 11 bases between. Germline lookup yields CDR1 MNHEY and CDR2 SMNVEV (reference sequence).

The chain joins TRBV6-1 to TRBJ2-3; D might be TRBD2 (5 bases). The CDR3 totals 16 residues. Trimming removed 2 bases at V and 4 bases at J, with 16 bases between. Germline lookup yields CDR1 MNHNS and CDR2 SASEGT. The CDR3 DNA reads TGTGCCAGCAGTGAACGAGCGGCTGTTAGCCCAGATACGCAGTATTTT. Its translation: CASSERAAVSPDTQYF.

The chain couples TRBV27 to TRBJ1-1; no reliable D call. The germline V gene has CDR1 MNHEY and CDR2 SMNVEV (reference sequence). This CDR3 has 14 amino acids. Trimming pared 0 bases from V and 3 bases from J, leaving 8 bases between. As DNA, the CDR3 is TGTGCCAGCAGTTTATCGAGGGCCCACACTGAAGCTTTCTTT. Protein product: CASSLSRAHTEAFF.

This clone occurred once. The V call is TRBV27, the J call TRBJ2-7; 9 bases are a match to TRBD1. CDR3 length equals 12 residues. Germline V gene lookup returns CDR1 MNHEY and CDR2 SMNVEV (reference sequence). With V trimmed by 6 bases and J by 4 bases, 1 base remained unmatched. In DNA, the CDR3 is TGTGCCAGCAGGACAGGGGGTTACGAGCAGTACTTC. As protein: CASRTGGYEQYF.

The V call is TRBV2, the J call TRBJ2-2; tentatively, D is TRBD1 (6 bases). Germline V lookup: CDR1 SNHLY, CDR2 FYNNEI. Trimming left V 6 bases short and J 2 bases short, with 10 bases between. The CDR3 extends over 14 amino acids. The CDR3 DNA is TGTGCCAGCAGGGGGACAAGTAACACCGGGGAGCTGTTTTTT. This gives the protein CASRGTSNTGELFF.

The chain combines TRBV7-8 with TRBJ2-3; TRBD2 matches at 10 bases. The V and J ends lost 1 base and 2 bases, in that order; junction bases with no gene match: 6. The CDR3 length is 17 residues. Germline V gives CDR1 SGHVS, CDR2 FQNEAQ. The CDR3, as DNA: TGTGCCAGCAGCTTAGTAATAGCGGGGGGTAACACAGATACGCAGTATTTT. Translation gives CASSLVIAGGNTDTQYF.

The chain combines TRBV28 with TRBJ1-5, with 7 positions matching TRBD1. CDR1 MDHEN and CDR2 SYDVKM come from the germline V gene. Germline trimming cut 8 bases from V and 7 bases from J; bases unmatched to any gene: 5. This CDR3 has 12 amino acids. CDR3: CASHTGDQPQHF. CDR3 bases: TGTGCCAGCCACACAGGGGACCAGCCCCAGCATTTT.

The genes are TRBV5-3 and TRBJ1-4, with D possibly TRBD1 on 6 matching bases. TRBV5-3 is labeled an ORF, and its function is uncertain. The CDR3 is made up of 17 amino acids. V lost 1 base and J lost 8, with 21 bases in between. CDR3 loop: CARSLIDGGASNEKLFF. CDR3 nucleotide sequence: TGTGCCAGAAGCTTGATCGACGGGGGCGCAAGTAACGAAAAACTGTTTTTT.

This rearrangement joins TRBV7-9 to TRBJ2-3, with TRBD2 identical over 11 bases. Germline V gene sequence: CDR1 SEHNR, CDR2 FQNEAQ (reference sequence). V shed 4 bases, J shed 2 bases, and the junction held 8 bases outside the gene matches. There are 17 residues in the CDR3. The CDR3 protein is CASSSMTSGANTDTQYF. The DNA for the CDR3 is TGTGCCAGCAGCTCGATGACTAGCGGGGCCAACACAGATACGCAGTATTTT.

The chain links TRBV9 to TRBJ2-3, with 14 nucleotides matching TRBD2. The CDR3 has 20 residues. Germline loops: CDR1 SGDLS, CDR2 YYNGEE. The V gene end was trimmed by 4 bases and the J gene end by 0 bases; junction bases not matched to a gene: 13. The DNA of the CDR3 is TGTGCCAGCAGCCCCCGGACTAGCGGGAGGTTGGTTTCTAGCACAGATACGCAGTATTTT. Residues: CASSPRTSGRLVSSTDTQYF.

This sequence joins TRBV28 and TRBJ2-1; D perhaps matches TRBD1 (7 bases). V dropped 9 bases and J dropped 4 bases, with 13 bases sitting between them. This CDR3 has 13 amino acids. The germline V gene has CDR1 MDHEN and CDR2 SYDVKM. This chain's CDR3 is CASAGQLYNEQFF. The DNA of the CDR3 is TGTGCCAGTGCGGGACAGCTATACAATGAGCAGTTCTTC.

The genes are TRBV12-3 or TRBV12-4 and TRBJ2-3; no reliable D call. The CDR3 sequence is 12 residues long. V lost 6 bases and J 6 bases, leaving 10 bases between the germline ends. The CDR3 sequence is CASSSPPDTQYF. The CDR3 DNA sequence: TGTGCCAGCAGCTCTCCGCCGGATACGCAGTATTTT.

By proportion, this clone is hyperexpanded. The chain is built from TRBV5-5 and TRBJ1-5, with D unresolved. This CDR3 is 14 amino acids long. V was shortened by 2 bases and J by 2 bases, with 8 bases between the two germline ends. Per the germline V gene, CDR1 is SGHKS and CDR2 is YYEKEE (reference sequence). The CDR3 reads CASSLRDGNQPQHF. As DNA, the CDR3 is TGTGCCAGCAGCTTAAGGGATGGCAATCAGCCCCAGCATTTT.

This chain's CDR3 is CASSQAFGEYTEAFF. The CDR3, as DNA: TGTGCCAGCAGCCAAGCGTTCGGGGAATACACTGAAGCTTTCTTT. The chain couples TRBV16 to TRBJ1-1, with D unclear. Germline CDR1 and CDR2: KGHSY and FQNENV. V was trimmed by 2 bases and J by 3 bases, leaving 13 bases between them. The length of the CDR3 is 15 residues. Variable domain in full (rest from reference TRBV16 and TRBJ1-1): GEEVAQTPKHLVRGEGQKAKLYCAPIKGHSYVFWYQQVLKNEFKFLISFQNENVFDETGMPKERFSAKCLPNSPCSLEIQATKLEDSAVYFCASSQAFGEYTEAFFGQGTRLTVV.

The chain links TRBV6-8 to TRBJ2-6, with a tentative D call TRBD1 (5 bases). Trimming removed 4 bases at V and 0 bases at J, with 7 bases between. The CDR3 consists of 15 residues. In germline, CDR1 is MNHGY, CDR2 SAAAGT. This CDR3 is CASSSDTSGANVLTF. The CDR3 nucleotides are TGTGCCAGCAGTTCGGACACCTCTGGGGCCAACGTCCTGACTTTC.

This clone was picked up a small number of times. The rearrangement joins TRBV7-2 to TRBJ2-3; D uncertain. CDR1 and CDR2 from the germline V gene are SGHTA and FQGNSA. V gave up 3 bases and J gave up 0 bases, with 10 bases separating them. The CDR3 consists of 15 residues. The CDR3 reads CASSFDVASTDTQYF. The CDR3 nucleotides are TGTGCCAGCAGCTTTGATGTGGCCAGCACAGATACGCAGTATTTT.

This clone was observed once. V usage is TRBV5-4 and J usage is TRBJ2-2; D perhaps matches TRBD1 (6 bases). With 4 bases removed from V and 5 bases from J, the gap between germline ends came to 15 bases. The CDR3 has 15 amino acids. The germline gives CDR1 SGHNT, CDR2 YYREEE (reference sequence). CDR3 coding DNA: TGTGCCAGCAGCAAAGACAGGTTCATTACCGGGGAGCTGTTTTTT. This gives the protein CASSKDRFITGELFF.

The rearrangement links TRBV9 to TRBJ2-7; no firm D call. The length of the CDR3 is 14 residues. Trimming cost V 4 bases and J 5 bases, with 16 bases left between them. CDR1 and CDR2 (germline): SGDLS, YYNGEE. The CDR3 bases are TGTGCCAGCAGCCGTACAGCCCAGCCTCACGAGCAGTACTTC. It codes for CASSRTAQPHEQYF.

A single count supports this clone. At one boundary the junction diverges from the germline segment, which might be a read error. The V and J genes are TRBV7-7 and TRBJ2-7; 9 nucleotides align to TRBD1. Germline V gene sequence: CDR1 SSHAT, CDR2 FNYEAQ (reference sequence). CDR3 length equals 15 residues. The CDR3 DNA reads TGTGCTAGCAGCTTAGGGACAGGGCGTGGGTACGAGCAGTACTTC. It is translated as CASSLGTGRGYEQYF. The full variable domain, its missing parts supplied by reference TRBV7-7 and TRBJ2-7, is GAGVSQSPRYKVTKRGQDVTLRCDPISSHATLYWYQQALGQGPEFLTYFNYEAQPDKSGLPSDRFSAERPEGSISTLTIQRTEQRDSAMYRCASSLGTGRGYEQYFGPGTRLTVT.

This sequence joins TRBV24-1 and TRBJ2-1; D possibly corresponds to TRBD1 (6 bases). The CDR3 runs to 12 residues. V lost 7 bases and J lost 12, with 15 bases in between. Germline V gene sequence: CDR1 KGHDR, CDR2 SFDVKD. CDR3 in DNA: TGTGCCACCAGCGCCGAAGGGGGTTGGCAGTTCTTC. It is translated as CATSAEGGWQFF.

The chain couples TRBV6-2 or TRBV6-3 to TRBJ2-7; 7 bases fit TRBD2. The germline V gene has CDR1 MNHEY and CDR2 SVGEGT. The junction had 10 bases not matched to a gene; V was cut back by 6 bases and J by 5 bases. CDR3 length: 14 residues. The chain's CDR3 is CASSTSGEVHEQYF. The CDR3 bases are TGTGCCAGCAGCACAAGCGGGGAGGTCCACGAGCAGTACTTC.

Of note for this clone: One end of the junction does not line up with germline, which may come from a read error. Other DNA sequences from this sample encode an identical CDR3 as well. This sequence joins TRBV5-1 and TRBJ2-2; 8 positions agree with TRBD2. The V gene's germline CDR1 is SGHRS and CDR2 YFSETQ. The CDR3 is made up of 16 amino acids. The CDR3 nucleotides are TGCGCCAGCAGCTTGATGGTAGCGGGGAACACCGGGGAGTTGTTTTTT. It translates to CASSLMVAGNTGELFF.

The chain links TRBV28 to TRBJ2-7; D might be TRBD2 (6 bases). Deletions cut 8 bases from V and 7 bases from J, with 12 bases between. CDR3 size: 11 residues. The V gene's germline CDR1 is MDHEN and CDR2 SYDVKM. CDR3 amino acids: CASGGRLEQYF. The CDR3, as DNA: TGTGCCAGCGGGGGGAGGCTTGAGCAGTACTTC.